One sample yielded the 16 T cell receptor beta chains listed below, sequenced in a study of CD8 T cells in Susac syndrome. Random hexamers served to reverse transcribe roughly 0.45 to 1 ug RNA. TCRdb reprocessed the immunoSEQ multiplex PCR reads with MiXCR, giving one entry per CDR3 protein. The sample lists approximately 210,000 distinct CDR3 sequences, 94% occurring once. Sequencing was carried out using CD4+ T cells from PBMCs. These receptor sequences come from a human donor with Susac syndrome.

V usage is TRBV6-2 or TRBV6-3 and J usage is TRBJ1-1; D not certain. The ends were cut back, 3 bases at V and 1 base at J, with 9 bases in the middle. The CDR3 runs to 14 residues. Germline CDR1 reads MNHEY; CDR2 reads SVGEGT. The CDR3 here is CASSYPDPNTEAFF. CDR3 in DNA: TGTGCCAGCAGTTATCCCGACCCGAACACTGAAGCTTTCTTT.

This chain uses TRBV19 with TRBJ2-3, with D possibly matching TRBD1 (6 bases). The germline gives CDR1 LNHDA, CDR2 SQIVND (reference sequence). V was trimmed by 7 bases and J by 4 bases, leaving 18 bases between them. CDR3 length: 15 residues. The CDR3 nucleotides are TGTGCCAGTAAGCGGACGGACAGTTCAGCAGATACGCAGTATTTT. It specifies CASKRTDSSADTQYF.

This chain joins TRBV7-6 and TRBJ1-1; no firm D call. The germline V gene has CDR1 SGHVS and CDR2 FNYEAQ. This CDR3 has 13 residues. Trimming left V 1 base short and J 4 bases short, with 7 bases between. The CDR3 DNA sequence: TGTGCCAGCAGCTTAGACTTATTCACTGAAGCTTTCTTT. Translation gives CASSLDLFTEAFF.

This chain links TRBV5-6 with TRBJ1-5; unclear D gene. CDR1 is SGHDT and CDR2 is YYEEEE in the germline V gene. V lost 6 bases to trimming and J lost 5 bases, with 15 bases between them. The CDR3 runs to 14 residues. CDR3 sequence reads: CASNSWVGDQPQHF. The DNA of the CDR3 is TGTGCCAGCAACTCCTGGGTGGGCGATCAGCCCCAGCATTTT.

This rearrangement joins TRBV30 to TRBJ1-3, with a possible D match to TRBD1 (5 bases). The CDR3 is made up of 15 amino acids. The V gene lost 2 bases and the J gene lost 4 bases, with 15 bases spanning the gap. The V gene's germline CDR1 is GTSNPN and CDR2 SVGIG (reference sequence). The CDR3 sequence: CAWSPQGPPGNTIYF. In DNA, the CDR3 is TGTGCCTGGAGTCCCCAGGGCCCCCCCGGAAACACCATATATTTT. Variable domain in full (rest from reference TRBV30 and TRBJ1-3): SQTIHQWPATLVQPVGSPLSLECTVEGTSNPNLYWYRQAAGRGLQLLFYSVGIGQISSEVPQNLSASRPQDRQFILSSKKLLLSDSGFYLCAWSPQGPPGNTIYFGEGSWLTVV.

The chain joins TRBV6-2 or TRBV6-3 to TRBJ1-5; D possibly corresponds to TRBD1 (5 bases). V was shortened by 9 bases and J by 10 bases, with 16 bases between the two germline ends. Germline assignment: CDR1 MNHEY and CDR2 SVGEGT. There are 12 residues in the CDR3. The CDR3 protein is CASGGVRRPQHF. The CDR3 DNA reads TGTGCCAGTGGGGGGGTACGAAGACCCCAGCATTTT.

The chain is built from TRBV7-2 and TRBJ2-1, with unresolved D. V was shortened by 8 bases and J by 0 bases, with 17 bases between the two germline ends. The germline V gene encodes CDR1 SGHTA and CDR2 FQGNSA. CDR3 length: 16 amino acids. The CDR3 nucleotides read TGTGCCAGCGTGAGAACCGGATTAAGCTCCTACAATGAGCAGTTCTTC. This translates into CASVRTGLSSYNEQFF.

The rearrangement joins TRBV12-3 or TRBV12-4 to TRBJ2-2, with D possibly being TRBD1 or TRBD2 (6 bases each). The ends were cut back, 0 bases at V and 7 bases at J, with 9 bases in the middle. The CDR3 loop spans 14 amino acids. The CDR3 nucleotides read TGTGCCAGCAGTTTAGCGAGGGGGGACGGGGAGCTGTTTTTT. Translated, it gives CASSLARGDGELFF.

The chain is built from TRBV10-3 and TRBJ1-6; 8 bases line up with TRBD1. The CDR3 length is 13 residues. Germline V CDR1 and CDR2: ENHRY, SYGVKD. Trimming cost V 3 bases and J 8 bases; bases outside gene matches: 0. CDR3 coding DNA: TGTGCCATCAGTGAACAGGGGGATTCACCCCTCCACTTT. Protein sequence: CAISEQGDSPLHF.

The CDR3 nucleotides are TGTGCCAGCATCTCCCCCATGGGACGGCGAAACACCATATATTTT. Translating gives CASISPMGRRNTIYF. V is TRBV12-3 or TRBV12-4 and J is TRBJ1-3; D is possibly TRBD1 (5 bases). V lost 7 bases and J lost 5, with 18 bases in between. CDR3 length: 15 amino acids.

The J gene is TRBJ1-3, the V gene TRBV12-3 or TRBV12-4, with TRBD1 as a possible D gene (5 bases). The CDR3 extends over 15 amino acids. V was clipped by 6 bases and J by 0 bases, with 12 bases between them. For the CDR3, the DNA is TGTGCCAGCAGCCAAGGGGCTGGCTCTGGAAACACCATATATTTT. It is translated as CASSQGAGSGNTIYF.

The CDR3 DNA is TGTGCCAGCAGCTCTCCGGGGCCCATCCATGGGGCCAACGTCCTGACTTTC. Its translation: CASSSPGPIHGANVLTF. V is TRBV3-1 and J is TRBJ2-6, with D perhaps matching TRBD1 or TRBD2 (5 bases each). The CDR3 length is 17 residues. The V end lost 5 bases, the J end lost 3 bases, and 17 bases lay between the germline ends. CDR1 and CDR2 from the germline V gene are LGHDT and YNNKEL (reference sequence).

This chain links TRBV6-5 with TRBJ2-6, with TRBD1 matching 8 bases. Germline V lookup: CDR1 MNHEY, CDR2 SVGAGI. The CDR3 sequence is 17 residues long. Unmatched junction bases numbered 3, after V lost 1 base and J lost 1 base. This CDR3 is CASSYWTGKSGANVLTF. CDR3 in DNA: TGTGCCAGCAGTTACTGGACAGGGAAGTCTGGGGCCAACGTCCTGACTTTC.

This clonotype was seen just once. This chain connects TRBV3-1 to TRBJ2-3, with 10 bases matching TRBD2. The CDR3 contains 17 residues. Looked up from germline, CDR1 is LGHDT and CDR2 is YNNKEL (reference sequence). V dropped 4 bases and J dropped 2; count of bases not matched to a gene: 9. In nucleotides, the CDR3 is TGTGCCAGCAGCCCCGAGCGGGGGGGGGCCTACACAGATACGCAGTATTTT. Its translation: CASSPERGGAYTDTQYF.

V is TRBV6-2 or TRBV6-3 and J is TRBJ1-2, with TRBD1 as a possible D gene (5 bases). Germline assignment: CDR1 MNHEY and CDR2 SVGEGT. With 4 bases removed from V and 0 bases from J, the gap between germline ends came to 9 bases. CDR3 length: 14 residues. The CDR3 is CASSSTETNYGYTF. The CDR3 DNA reads as TGTGCCAGCAGTTCGACAGAGACTAACTATGGCTACACCTTC.

This CDR3 reads CASSSGLGAGAKPPLHF. CDR3 bases: TGTGCCAGCAGTTCGGGGTTAGGTGCGGGGGCCAAACCACCCCTCCACTTT. The rearrangement links TRBV6-5 to TRBJ1-6; D might be TRBD1 (6 bases). In germline, CDR1 is MNHEY, CDR2 SVGAGI. V was cut by 4 bases and J by 11 bases, with 24 bases left in between. The CDR3 length is 17 residues.